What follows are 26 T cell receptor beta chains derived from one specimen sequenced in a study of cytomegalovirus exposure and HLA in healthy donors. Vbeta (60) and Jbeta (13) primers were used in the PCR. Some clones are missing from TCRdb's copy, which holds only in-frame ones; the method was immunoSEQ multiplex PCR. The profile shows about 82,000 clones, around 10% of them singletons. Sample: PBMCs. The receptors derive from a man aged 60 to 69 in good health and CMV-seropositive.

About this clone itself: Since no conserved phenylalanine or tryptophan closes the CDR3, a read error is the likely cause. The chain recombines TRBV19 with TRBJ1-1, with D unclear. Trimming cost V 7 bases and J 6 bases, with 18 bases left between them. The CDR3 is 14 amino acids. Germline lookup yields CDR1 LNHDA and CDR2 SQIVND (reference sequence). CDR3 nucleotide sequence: TGTGCCAGTATTCCCGTGGGCGGGTACTCTGAAGCTTTCGTT. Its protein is CASIPVGGYSEAFV.

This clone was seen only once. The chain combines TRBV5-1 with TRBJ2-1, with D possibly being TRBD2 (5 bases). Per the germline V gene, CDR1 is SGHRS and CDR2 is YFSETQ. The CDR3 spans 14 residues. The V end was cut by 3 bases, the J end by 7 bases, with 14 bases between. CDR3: CASSSGSHGNEQFF. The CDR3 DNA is TGCGCCAGCAGCTCGGGGTCCCATGGGAATGAGCAGTTCTTC. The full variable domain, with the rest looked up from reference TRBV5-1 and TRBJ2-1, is KAGVTQTPRYLIKTRGQQVTLSCSPISGHRSVSWYQQTPGQGLQFLFEYFSETQRNKGNFPGRFSGRQFSNSRSEMNVSTLELGDSALYLCASSSGSHGNEQFFGPGTRLTVL.

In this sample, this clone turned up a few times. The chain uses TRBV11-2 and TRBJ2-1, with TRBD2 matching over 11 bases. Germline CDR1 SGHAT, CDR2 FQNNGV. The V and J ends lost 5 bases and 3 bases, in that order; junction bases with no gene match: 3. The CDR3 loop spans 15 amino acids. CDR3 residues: CASSITSGGYNEQFF. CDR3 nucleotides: TGTGCCAGCAGCATAACTAGCGGGGGCTACAATGAGCAGTTCTTC.

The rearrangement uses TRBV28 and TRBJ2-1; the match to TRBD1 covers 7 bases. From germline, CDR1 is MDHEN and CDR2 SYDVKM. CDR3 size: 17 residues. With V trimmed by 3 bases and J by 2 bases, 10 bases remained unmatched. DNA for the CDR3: TGTGCCAGCAGTTTGGGTGGAGAGACAGGGACCTACAATGAGCAGTTCTTC. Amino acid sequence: CASSLGGETGTYNEQFF. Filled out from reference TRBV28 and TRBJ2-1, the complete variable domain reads DVKVTQSSRYLVKRTGEKVFLECVQDMDHENMFWYRQDPGLGLRLIYFSYDVKMKEKGDIPEGYSVSREKKERFSLILESASTNQTSMYLCASSLGGETGTYNEQFFGPGTRLTVL.

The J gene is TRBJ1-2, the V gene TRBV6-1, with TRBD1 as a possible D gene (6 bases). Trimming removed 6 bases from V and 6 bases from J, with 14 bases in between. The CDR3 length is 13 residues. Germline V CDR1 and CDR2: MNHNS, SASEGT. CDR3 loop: CASRREGGDGYTF. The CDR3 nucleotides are TGTGCCAGCAGGAGAGAGGGGGGGGATGGCTACACCTTC.

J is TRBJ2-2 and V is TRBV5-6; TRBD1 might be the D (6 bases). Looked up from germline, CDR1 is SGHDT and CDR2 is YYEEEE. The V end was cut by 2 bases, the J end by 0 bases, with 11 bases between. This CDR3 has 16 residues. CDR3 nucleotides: TGTGCCAGCAGCTTAACAGGGTCCGCGAACACCGGGGAGCTGTTTTTT. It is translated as CASSLTGSANTGELFF. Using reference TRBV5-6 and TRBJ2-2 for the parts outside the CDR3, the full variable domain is DAGVTQSPTHLIKTRGQQVTLRCSPKSGHDTVSWYQQALGQGPQFIFQYYEEEERQRGNFPDRFSGHQFPNYSSELNVNALLLGDSALYLCASSLTGSANTGELFFGEGSRLTVL.

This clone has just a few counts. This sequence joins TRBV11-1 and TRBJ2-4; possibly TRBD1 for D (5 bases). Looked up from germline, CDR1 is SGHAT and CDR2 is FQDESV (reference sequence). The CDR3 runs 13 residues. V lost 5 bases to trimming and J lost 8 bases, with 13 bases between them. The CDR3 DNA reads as TGTGCCAGCAGCCTACAGGTTCCCGACATTCAGTACTTC. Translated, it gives CASSLQVPDIQYF.

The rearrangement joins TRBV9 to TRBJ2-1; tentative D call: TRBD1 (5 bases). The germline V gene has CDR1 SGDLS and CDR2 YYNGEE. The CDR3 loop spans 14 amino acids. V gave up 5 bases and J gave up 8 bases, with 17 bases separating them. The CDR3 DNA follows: TGTGCCAGCAGTCTAGGCAGGGATCGCGATGAGCAGTTCTTC. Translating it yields CASSLGRDRDEQFF.

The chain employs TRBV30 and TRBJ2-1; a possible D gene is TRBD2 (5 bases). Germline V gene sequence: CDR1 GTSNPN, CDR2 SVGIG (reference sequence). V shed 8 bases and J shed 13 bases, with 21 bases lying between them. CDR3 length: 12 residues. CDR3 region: CALQPEGQTQFF. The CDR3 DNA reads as TGTGCCCTACAACCCGAGGGTCAGACCCAGTTCTTC.

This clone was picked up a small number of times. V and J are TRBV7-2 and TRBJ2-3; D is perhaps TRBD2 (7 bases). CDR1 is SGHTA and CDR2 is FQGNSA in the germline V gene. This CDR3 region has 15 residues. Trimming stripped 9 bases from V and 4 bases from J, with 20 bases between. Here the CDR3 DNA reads TGTGCCAGTCTTAGGGGGGGGAAGGTTTCAGATACGCAGTATTTT. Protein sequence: CASLRGGKVSDTQYF.

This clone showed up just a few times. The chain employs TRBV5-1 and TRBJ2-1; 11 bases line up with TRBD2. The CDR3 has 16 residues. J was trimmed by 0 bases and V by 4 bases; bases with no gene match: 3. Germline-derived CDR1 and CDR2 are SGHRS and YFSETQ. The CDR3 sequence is CASSVTSGNSYNEQFF. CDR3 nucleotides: TGCGCCAGCAGCGTGACTAGCGGGAACTCCTACAATGAGCAGTTCTTC.

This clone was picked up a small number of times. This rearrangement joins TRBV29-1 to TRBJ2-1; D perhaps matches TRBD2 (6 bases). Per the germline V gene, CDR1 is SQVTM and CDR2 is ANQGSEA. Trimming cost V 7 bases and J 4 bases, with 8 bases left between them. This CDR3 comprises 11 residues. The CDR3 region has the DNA TGCAGCGGGGGGGAGTACAATGAGCAGTTCTTC. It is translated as CSGGEYNEQFF.

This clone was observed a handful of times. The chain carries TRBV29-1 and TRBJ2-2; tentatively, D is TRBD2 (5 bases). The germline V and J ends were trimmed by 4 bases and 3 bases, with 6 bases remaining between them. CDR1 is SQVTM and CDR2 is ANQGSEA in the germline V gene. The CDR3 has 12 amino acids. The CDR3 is CSVVSDTGELFF. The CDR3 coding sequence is TGCAGCGTTGTTAGCGACACCGGGGAGCTGTTTTTT.

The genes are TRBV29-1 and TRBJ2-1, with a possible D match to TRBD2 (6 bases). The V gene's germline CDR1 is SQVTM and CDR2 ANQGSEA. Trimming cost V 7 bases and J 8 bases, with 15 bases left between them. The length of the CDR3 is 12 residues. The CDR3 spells CSAYVGGDEQFF. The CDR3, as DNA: TGCAGCGCCTACGTGGGGGGAGATGAGCAGTTCTTC.

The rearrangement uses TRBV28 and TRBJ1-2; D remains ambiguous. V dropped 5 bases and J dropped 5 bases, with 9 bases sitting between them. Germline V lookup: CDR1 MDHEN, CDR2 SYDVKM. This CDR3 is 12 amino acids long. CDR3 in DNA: TGTGCCAGCAGTACCTCCCGGTATGGCTACACCTTC. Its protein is CASSTSRYGYTF.

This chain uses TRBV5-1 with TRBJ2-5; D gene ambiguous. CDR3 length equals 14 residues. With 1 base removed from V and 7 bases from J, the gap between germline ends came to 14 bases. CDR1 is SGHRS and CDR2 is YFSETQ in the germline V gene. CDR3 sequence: CASSLTLNHGTQYF. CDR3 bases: TGCGCCAGCAGCTTGACTCTTAATCATGGGACCCAGTACTTC.

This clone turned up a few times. CDR3 amino acids: CASSLVSRGGETQYF. DNA of the CDR3: TGTGCCAGCAGCTTAGTATCCAGGGGCGGAGAGACCCAGTACTTC. This rearrangement joins TRBV7-2 to TRBJ2-5, with a tentative D call TRBD1 (6 bases). The V gene lost 1 base and the J gene lost 4 bases, with 13 bases spanning the gap. Germline CDR1 is SGHTA and CDR2 is FQGNSA. The CDR3 has 15 amino acids.

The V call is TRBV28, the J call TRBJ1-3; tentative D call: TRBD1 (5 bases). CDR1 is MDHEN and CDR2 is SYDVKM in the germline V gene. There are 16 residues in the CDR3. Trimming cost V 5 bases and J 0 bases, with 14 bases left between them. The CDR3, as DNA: TGTGCCAGCAGTCGTTACAGGCCCTTCTCTGGAAACACCATATATTTT. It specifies CASSRYRPFSGNTIYF.

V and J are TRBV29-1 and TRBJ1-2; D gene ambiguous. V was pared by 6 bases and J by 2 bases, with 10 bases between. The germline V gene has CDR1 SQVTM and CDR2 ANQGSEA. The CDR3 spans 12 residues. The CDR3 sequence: CSVTNGNYGYTF. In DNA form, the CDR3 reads TGCAGCGTGACTAACGGAAACTATGGCTACACCTTC.

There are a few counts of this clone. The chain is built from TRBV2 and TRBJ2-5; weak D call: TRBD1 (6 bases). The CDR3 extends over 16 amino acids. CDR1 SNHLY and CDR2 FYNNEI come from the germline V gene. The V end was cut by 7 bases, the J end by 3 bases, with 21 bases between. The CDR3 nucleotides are TGTGCCAGCACGGCAGGGGCGGGTTACCAAAAAGAGACCCAGTACTTC. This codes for CASTAGAGYQKETQYF.

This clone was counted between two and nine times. CDR3 DNA: TGTGCCAGCAGGCCTGACAGGGTGCGCAATCAGCCCCAGCATTTT. Translated: CASRPDRVRNQPQHF. The V call is TRBV6-6, the J call TRBJ1-5; 7 positions agree with TRBD1. The CDR3 is 15 amino acids. Trimming cost V 6 bases and J 2 bases; bases outside gene matches: 7. Germline V gene sequence: CDR1 MNHNY, CDR2 SVGAGI (reference sequence).

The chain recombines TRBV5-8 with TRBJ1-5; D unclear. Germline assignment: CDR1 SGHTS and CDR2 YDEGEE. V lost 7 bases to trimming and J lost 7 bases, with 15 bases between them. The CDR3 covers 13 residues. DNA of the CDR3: TGTGCCAGCCCCACGGTGCGGGGACAGCCCCAGCATTTT. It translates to CASPTVRGQPQHF.

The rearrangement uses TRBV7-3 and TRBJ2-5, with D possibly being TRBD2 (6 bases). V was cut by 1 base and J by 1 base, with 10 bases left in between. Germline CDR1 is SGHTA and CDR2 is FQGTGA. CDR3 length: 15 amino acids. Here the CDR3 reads CASSLIGRAQETQYF. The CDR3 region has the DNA TGTGCCAGCAGCTTAATCGGGAGAGCCCAAGAGACCCAGTACTTC.

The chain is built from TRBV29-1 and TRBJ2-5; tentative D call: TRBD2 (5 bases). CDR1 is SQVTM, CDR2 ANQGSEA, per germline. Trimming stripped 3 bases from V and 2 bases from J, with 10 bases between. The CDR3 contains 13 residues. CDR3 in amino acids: CSVEGRTQETQYF. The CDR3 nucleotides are TGCAGCGTTGAGGGCAGGACTCAAGAGACCCAGTACTTC.

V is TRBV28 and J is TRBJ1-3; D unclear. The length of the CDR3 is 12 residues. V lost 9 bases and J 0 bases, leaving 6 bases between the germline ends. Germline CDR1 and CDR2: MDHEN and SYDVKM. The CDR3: CASRFSGNTIYF. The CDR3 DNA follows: TGTGCCAGTCGTTTCTCTGGAAACACCATATATTTT.

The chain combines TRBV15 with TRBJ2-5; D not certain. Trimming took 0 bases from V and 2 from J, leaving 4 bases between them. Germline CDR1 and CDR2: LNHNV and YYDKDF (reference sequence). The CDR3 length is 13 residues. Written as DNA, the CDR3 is TGTGCCACCAGCAGAGACTTTCAAGAGACCCAGTACTTC. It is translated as CATSRDFQETQYF.